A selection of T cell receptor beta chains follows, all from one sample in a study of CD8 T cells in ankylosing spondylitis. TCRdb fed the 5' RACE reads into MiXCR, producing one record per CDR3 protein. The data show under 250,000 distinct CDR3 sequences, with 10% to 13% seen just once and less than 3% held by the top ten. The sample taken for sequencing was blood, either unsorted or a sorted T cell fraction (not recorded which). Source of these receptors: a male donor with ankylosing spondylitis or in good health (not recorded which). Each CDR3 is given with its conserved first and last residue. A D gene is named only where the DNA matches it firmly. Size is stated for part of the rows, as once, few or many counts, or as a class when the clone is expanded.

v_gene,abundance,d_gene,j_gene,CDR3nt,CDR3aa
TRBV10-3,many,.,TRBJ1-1,TGTGCCTCCAAGAGGGGAGCGAACACTGAAGCTTTCTTT,CASKRGANTEAFF
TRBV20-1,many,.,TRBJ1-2,TGCAGTGCTAGAGAGGGGGAGGCCAAAGCCTACGGCTACACCTTC,CSAREGEAKAYGYTF
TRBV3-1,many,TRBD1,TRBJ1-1,TGTGCCAGCAGCCAAGATGAGGGGGCATACAGGGGTTTGAACACTGAAGCTTTCTTT,CASSQDEGAYRGLNTEAFF
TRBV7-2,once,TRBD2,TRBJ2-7,TGTGCCAGCAGCTTCGGGGGGCGGGGGGCCCCCTACGAGCAGTACTTC,CASSFGGRGAPYEQYF
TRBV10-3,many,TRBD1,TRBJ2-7,TGTGCCATCAGTCGGGACAGGGAAGGGTACGAGCAGTACTTC,CAISRDREGYEQYF
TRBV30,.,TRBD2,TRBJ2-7,TGTGCCTGGAGTAGCCTAGCGGGACCCTACGAGCAGTACTTC,CAWSSLAGPYEQYF
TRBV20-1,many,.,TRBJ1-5,TGCAGTGCTAGTCACCCGGGACTGAAAGATCAGCCCCAGCATTTT,CSASHPGLKDQPQHF
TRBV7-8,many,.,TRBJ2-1,TGTGCCAGCAGCTTAGCGCGAGGGGAGCAGTTCTTC,CASSLARGEQFF
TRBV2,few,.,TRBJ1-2,TGTGCCAGCAGTGAGATAACAGGAGAGGATGGCTACACCTTC,CASSEITGEDGYTF
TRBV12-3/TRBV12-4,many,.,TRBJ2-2,TGTGCCAGCAGTTTACGCGAATCCGGGGAGCTGTTTTTT,CASSLRESGELFF
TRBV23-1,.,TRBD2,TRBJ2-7,TGCGCCAGCAGTCAACTACCGACTAGCGGGGAGGGTTACGAGCAGTACTTC,CASSQLPTSGEGYEQYF
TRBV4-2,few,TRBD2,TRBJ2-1,TGTGCCAGCAGCCACACCTCCAGCGGGGGGGCCTACAATGAGCAGTTCTTC,CASSHTSSGGAYNEQFF
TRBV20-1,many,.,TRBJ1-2,TGCAGTGCTAGGACCGGGACGGTAGACTACACCTTC,CSARTGTVDYTF
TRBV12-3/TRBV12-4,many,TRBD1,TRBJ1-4,TGTGCCAGCAGATTCTTTCCAGGGGGGGGCAATGAAAAACTGTTTTTT,CASRFFPGGGNEKLFF
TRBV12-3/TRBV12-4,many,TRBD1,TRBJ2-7,TGTGCCAGCAGTTTACCGGACAGGGCCTACGAGCAGTACTTC,CASSLPDRAYEQYF
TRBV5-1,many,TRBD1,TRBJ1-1,TGCGCCAGCAGCTCCCAGGGGGCGTCGAACACTGAAGCTTTCTTT,CASSSQGASNTEAFF
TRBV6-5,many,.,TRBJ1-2,TGTGCCAGCAGTACGGTACATGGCTACACCTTC,CASSTVHGYTF
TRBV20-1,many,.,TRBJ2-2,TGCAGTGCTAGAGATCTAAGGCGGGGGAACACCGGGGAGCTGTTTTTT,CSARDLRRGNTGELFF
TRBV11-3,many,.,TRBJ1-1,TGTGCCAGCAGCTTGGGCCCACTTGAAGCTTTCTTT,CASSLGPLEAFF
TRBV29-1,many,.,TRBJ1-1,TGCAGCGTTGAAGCCAGGGGACCCGTGAACACTGAAGCTTTCTTT,CSVEARGPVNTEAFF
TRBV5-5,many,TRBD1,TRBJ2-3,TGTGCCAGCAGCTTTGGGACAGGGTCTGGGAATACGCAGTATTTT,CASSFGTGSGNTQYF
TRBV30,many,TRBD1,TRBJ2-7,TGTGCCCTTGGTGAGGACAGGTCCTACGAGCAGTACTTC,CALGEDRSYEQYF
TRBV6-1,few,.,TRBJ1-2,TGTGCCAGCACCGACCGGACAACAACTAACTATGGCTACACCTTC,CASTDRTTTNYGYTF
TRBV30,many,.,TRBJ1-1,TGTGCCTGGAGTGTCCGGGCTAGGGTTACTGAAGCTTTCTTT,CAWSVRARVTEAFF
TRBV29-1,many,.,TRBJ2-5,TGCAGCGCAGGCGGGATCCGTGAGACCCAGTACTTC,CSAGGIRETQYF
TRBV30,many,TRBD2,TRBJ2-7,TGTGCCTGGAACTTCTACGGGGCTAGCGGGTCAAAAGAGCAGTACTTC,CAWNFYGASGSKEQYF
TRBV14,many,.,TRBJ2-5,TGTGCCAGCAGCCAAGGAGGGCGCGCAAACAGGGTGCGAGAGACCCAGTACTTC,CASSQGGRANRVRETQYF
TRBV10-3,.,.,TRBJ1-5,TGTGCCATCAGTGATGGGGGGAGGTTTAGCAATCAGCCCCAGCATTTT,CAISDGGRFSNQPQHF
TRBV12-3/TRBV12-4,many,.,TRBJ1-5,TGTGCCAGCAGTTTAGGCGGCCCAAGGCCCCAGCATTTT,CASSLGGPRPQHF
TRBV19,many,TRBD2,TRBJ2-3,TGTGCCAGTAGTTCTCTGGGACTAGCGGTCACAGATACGCAGTATTTT,CASSSLGLAVTDTQYF
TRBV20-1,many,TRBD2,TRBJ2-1,TGCAGTGCTAGTCGGACTAGCGATGAGCAGTTCTTC,CSASRTSDEQFF
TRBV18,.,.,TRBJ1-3,TGTGCCAGCTCACCGGGGGGCACCTCTGGAAACACCATATATTTT,CASSPGGTSGNTIYF